This T cell receptor (beta chain) was found in a study of T cells in Graves' hyperthyroidism and ophthalmopathy. Study conclusions and caveats: Blood also held most thyroid clonotypes expanded beyond 0.001. A median approximately 6.5 months before onset, the model predicted ophthalmopathy.

This clonotype was seen at least ten times. Its target is not known. The investigators amplified TCR beta CDR3 regions from RNA transcripts. Researchers ran a first-round RT-PCR on the TCR CDR3 using the HTBI primer set. TCRdb re-analysed the multiplex PCR reads in MiXCR, keeping a single row per CDR3 protein. The sample yields 560,000 or so distinct CDR3 sequences, roughly 21% seen once. Sequenced input: blood. The receptor was isolated from a middle-aged man with Graves' ophthalmopathy.

Written as DNA, the CDR3 is TGTGCCAGCAGCTTAGAAGGGACAGGGAGACAAGAGACCCAGTACTTC. It encodes CASSLEGTGRQETQYF. This chain joins TRBV7-6 and TRBJ2-5; 9 positions agree with TRBD1. Germline CDR1 is SGHVS and CDR2 is FNYEAQ. This CDR3 is 16 amino acids long. Trimming cost V 1 base and J 2 bases; bases outside gene matches: 5.